This entry is about one T cell receptor (beta chain). This record comes from a study of cytotoxic CD8 clonotypes in ibrutinib-treated CLL. Here immunoSEQ multiplex PCR was the method, and the copy in TCRdb shows in-frame clones only, minus some. The sample lists 200,000 to 250,000 clones, roughly three quarters seen once, with 10% to 12% in the top ten. The sequencing here drew on PBMCs, taken after 12 months of ibrutinib treatment. The source is a human donor with chronic lymphocytic leukemia.

In DNA, the CDR3 is TGTGCCAGCAGCTTAGACGTCCGAAACACCATATATTTT. Its protein product is CASSLDVRNTIYF. V gene TRBV11-3 combines with J gene TRBJ1-3; D remains unclear. Germline V gene data show CDR1 as SGHNT and CDR2 as YENEEA. V was trimmed by 0 bases and J by 5 bases, leaving 5 bases between them. CDR3 length: 13 amino acids.